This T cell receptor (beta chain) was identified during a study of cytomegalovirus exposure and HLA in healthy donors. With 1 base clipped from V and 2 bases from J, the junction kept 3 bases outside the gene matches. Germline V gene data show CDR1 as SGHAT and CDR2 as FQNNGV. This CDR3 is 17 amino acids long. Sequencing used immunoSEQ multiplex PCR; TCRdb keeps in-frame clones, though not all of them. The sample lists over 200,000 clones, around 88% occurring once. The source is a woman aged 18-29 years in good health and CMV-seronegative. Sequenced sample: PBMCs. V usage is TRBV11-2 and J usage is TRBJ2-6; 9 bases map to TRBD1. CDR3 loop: CASSLVGQGAGANVLTF. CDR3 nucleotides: TGTGCCAGCAGCTTAGTGGGACAGGGCGCTGGGGCCAACGTCCTGACTTTC.